This record covers a single T cell receptor (beta chain). This sample is drawn from a study of blood T cell repertoires in COVID-19. Turning to the study itself: Sites across the United States, Italy and Spain contributed samples from acute and convalescent COVID-19. In each case, the material was cDNA or gDNA derived from T cells, B-cell-depleted T cells, or PBMCs.

Original methodology: The assay estimated nucleated cells by amplifying reference gene primers. Clones were sequenced by immunoSEQ multiplex PCR, and TCRdb holds only the in-frame ones, with some missing. The V and J calls and the clone size are those of that table, but D and trimming were determined from the DNA. The top ten hold 11% of the sample, which has 150,000 to 200,000 clones, more than 80% seen once. V was trimmed by 5 bases and J by 7 bases, leaving 17 bases between them. Germline V gene sequence: CDR1 MDHEN, CDR2 SYDVKM. This CDR3 comprises 15 residues. The receptor was derived from a human donor in a cohort sampled during active COVID-19. The chain employs TRBV28 and TRBJ1-4; no firm D call. The sample was peripheral blood. DNA for the CDR3: TGTGCCAGCAGTCGTGTCATTGTGGCGGGTGAAAAACTGTTTTTT. Translation: CASSRVIVAGEKLFF.